The source of this TCR beta chain is a study of shared clonotypes between healthy human individuals. Genomic DNA from each subset was divided evenly over several immunoSEQ plates. Among the unsorted PBMC samples, replicate PCRs used approximately 270 ng DNA, some 30,000 T cell genomes. Methods used by the authors: Junction-only sequences without quality scores came from ImmunoSEQ, so filtering differed. Using immunoSEQ multiplex PCR, the repertoire was profiled, and TCRdb retains in-frame clones only, with some absent. V, J and clone size were drawn from that table, and D and trimming were deduced from the DNA. The sample has roughly 450,000 clones; 70% to 80% are singletons. The germline V gene encodes CDR1 MDHEN and CDR2 SYDVKM. The CDR3 runs to 15 residues. The ends lost 5 bases at V and 2 bases at J; junction bases unmatched: 7.

The receptor's source is a woman between 40 and 50 years old in good health. Some clones in this sample may be carry-over from other donors' samples. V is TRBV28 and J is TRBJ2-7; 9 positions agree with TRBD2. The sample comprised PBMCs. The CDR3 nucleotides read TGTGCCAGCAGTCGCGGGGTAGCGGGAGCCTACGAGCAGTACTTC. This translates into CASSRGVAGAYEQYF.